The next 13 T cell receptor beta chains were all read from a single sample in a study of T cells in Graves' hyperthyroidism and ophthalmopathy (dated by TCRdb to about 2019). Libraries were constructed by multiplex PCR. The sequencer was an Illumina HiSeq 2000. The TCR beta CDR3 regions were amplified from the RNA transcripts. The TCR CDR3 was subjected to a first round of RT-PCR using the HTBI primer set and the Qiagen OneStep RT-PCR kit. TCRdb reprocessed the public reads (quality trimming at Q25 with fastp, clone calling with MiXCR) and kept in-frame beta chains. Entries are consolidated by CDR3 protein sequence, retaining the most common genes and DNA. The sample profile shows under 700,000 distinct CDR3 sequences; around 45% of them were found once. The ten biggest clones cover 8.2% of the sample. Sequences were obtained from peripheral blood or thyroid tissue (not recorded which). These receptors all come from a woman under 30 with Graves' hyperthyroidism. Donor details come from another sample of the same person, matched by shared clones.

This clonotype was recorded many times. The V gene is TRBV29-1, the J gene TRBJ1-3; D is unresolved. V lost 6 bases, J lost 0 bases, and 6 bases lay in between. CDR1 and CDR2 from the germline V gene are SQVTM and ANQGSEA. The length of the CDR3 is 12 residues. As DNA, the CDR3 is TGCAGCGTGTCAGGCTCTGGAAACACCATATATTTT. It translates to CSVSGSGNTIYF.

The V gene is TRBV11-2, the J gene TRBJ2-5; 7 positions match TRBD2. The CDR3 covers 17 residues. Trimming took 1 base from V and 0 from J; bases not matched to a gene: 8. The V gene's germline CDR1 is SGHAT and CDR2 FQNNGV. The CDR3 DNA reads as TGTGCCAGCAGCTTAGTAGTGGCCGGGAGGAACCAAGAGACCCAGTACTTC. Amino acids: CASSLVVAGRNQETQYF.

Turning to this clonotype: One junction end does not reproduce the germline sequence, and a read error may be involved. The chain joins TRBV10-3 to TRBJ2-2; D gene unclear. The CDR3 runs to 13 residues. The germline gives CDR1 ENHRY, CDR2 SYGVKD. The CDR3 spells CASSIIRIGELFF. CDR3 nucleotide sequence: TGTGCCAGCAGTATCATCCGGATCGGGGAGCTGTTTTTT.

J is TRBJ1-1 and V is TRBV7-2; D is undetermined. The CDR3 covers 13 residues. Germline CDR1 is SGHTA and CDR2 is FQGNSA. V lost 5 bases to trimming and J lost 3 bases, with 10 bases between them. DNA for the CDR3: TGTGCCAGCAGCCGTGGGTCAGACACTGAAGCTTTCTTT. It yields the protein CASSRGSDTEAFF.

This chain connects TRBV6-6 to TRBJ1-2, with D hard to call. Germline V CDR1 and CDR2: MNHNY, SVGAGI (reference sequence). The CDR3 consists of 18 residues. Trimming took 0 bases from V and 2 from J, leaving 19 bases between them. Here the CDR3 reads CASSYSAGDPKPNYGYTF. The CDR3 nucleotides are TGTGCCAGCAGTTACTCGGCCGGGGATCCGAAACCAAACTATGGCTACACCTTC.

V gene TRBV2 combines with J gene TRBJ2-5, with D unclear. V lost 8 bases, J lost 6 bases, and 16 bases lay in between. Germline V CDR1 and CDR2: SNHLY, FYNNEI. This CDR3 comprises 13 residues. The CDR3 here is CASSPPGRQTQYF. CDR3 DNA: TGTGCCAGCTCACCACCGGGTAGGCAGACCCAGTACTTC.

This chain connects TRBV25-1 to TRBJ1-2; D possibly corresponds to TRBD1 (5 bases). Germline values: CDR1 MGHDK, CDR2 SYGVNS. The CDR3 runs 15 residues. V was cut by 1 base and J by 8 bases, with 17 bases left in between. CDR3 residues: CASSELGTREWGYTF. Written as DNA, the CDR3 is TGTGCCAGCAGTGAATTGGGGACCCGAGAGTGGGGCTACACCTTC.

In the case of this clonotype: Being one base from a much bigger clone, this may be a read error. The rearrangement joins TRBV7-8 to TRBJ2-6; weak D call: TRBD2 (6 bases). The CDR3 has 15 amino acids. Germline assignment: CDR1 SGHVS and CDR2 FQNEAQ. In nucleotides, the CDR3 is TGTGCCAGCAGCGGGGGGAGCTCTGGGGCCATCGTCCTGACTTTC. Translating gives CASSGGSSGAIVLTF. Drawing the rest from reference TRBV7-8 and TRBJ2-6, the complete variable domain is GAGVSQSPRYKVAKRGQDVALRCDPISGHVSLFWYQQALGQGPEFLTYFQNEAQLDKSGLPSDRFFAERPEGSVSTLKIQRTQQEDSAVYLCASSGGSSGAIVLTFGAGSRLTVL.

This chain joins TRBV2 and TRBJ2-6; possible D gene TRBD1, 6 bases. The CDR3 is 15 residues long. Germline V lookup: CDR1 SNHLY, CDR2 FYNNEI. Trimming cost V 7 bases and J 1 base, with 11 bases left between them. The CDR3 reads CASINRASGANVLTF. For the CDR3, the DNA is TGTGCCAGCATTAACAGGGCGTCTGGGGCCAACGTCCTGACTTTC.

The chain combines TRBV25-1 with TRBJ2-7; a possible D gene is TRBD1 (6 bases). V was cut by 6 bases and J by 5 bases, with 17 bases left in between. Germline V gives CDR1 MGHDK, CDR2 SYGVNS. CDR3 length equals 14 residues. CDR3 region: CASSYQGGADEQYF. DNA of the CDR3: TGTGCCAGCAGCTATCAAGGGGGTGCCGACGAGCAGTACTTC.

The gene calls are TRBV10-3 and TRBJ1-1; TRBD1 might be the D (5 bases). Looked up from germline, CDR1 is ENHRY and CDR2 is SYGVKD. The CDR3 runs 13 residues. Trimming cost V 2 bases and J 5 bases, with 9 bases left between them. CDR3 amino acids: CAISEPGGTEAFF. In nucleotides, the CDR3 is TGTGCCATCAGTGAGCCGGGGGGGACTGAAGCTTTCTTT.

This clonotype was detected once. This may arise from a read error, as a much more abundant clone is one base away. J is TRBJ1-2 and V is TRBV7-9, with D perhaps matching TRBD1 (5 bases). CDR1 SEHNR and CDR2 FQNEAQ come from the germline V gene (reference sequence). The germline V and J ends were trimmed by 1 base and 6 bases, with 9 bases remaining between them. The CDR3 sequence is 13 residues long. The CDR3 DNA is TGTGCCAGCAGCTTAGGAGGGGACGATGGCTACACCTTC. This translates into CASSLGGDDGYTF. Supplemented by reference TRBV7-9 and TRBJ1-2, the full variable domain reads DTGVSQNPRHKITKRGQNVTFRCDPISEHNRLYWYRQTLGQGPEFLTYFQNEAQLEKSRLLSDRFSAERPKGSFSTLEIQRTEQGDSAMYLCASSLGGDDGYTFGSGTRLTVV.

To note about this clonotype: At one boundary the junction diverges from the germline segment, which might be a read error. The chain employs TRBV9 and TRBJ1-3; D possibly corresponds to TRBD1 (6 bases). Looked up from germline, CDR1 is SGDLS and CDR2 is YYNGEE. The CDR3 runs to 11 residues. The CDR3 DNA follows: TGTGCCAGCAGCGAATCCGGGACATGCCATTTT. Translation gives CASSESGTCHF.